This T cell receptor beta chain was observed in a study of blood T cell repertoires in COVID-19. Profiling relied on immunoSEQ multiplex PCR, and the TCRdb table lists in-frame clones only, not all of them. Of just under 65,000 clones in the sample, roughly 76% were seen once. V gave up 2 bases and J gave up 3 bases, with 11 bases separating them. The V gene's germline CDR1 is KGHSH and CDR2 LQKENI. This CDR3 spans 15 amino acids. Sequenced input: peripheral blood. V is TRBV18 and J is TRBJ1-5; D unresolved. The TCR comes from a human donor in a cohort sampled during active COVID-19. CDR3 nucleotide sequence: TGTGCCAGCTCACCAACCTCGAGCCCCAATCAGCCCCAGCATTTT. This codes for CASSPTSSPNQPQHF.